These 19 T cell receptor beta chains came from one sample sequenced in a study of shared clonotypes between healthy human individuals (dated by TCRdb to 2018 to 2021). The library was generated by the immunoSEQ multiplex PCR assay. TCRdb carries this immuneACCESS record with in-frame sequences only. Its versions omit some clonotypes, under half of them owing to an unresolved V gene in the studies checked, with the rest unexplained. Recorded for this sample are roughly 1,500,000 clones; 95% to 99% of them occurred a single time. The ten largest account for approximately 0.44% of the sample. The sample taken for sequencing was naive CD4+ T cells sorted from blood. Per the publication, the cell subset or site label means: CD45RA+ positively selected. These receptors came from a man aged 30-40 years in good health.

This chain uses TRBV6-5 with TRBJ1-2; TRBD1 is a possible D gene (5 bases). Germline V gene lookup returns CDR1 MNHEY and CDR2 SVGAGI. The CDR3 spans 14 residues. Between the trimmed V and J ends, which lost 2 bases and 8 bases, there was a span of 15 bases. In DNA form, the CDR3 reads TGTGCCAGCAGTTACCCTCGGCAGACAGACGGCTACACCTTC. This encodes CASSYPRQTDGYTF.

This chain's CDR3 is CSVDDSPYEQYF. The CDR3 region has the DNA TGCAGCGTTGATGACAGCCCCTACGAGCAGTACTTC. J is TRBJ2-7 and V is TRBV29-1, with TRBD1 as a possible D gene (5 bases). The length of the CDR3 is 12 residues. With 3 bases removed from V and 2 bases from J, the gap between germline ends came to 8 bases. Germline V gene lookup returns CDR1 SQVTM and CDR2 ANQGSEA.

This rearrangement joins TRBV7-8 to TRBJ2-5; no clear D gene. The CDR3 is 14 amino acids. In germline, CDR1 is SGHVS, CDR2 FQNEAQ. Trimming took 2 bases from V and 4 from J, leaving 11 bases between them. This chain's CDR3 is CASSLIGIRETQYF. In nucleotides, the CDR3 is TGTGCCAGCAGCTTAATCGGCATCCGAGAGACCCAGTACTTC. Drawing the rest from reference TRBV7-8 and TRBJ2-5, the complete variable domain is GAGVSQSPRYKVAKRGQDVALRCDPISGHVSLFWYQQALGQGPEFLTYFQNEAQLDKSGLPSDRFFAERPEGSVSTLKIQRTQQEDSAVYLCASSLIGIRETQYFGPGTRLLVL.

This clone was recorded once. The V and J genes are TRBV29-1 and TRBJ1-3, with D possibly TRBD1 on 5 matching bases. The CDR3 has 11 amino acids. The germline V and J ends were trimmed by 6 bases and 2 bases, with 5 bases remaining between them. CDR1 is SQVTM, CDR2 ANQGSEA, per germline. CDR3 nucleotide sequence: TGCAGCGTGGGGGCTGGAAACACCATATATTTT. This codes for CSVGAGNTIYF.

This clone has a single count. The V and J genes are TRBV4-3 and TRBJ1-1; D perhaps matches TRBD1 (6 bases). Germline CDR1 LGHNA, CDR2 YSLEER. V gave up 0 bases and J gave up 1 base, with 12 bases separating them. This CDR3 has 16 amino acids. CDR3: CASSQELRTANTEAFF. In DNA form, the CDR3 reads TGCGCCAGCAGCCAAGAGCTAAGGACAGCGAACACTGAAGCTTTCTTT.

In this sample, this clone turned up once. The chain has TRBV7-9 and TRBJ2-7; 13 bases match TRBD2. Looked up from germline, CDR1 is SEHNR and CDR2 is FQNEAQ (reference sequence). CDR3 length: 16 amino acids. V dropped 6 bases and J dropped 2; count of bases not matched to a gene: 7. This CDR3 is CASSPIGTSGAYEQYF. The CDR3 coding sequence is TGTGCCAGCAGTCCAATCGGGACTAGCGGGGCCTACGAGCAGTACTTC.

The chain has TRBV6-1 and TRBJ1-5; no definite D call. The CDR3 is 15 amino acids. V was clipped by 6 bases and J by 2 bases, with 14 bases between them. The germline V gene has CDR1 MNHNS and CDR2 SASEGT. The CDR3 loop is CASSGLRSGNQPQHF. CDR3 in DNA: TGTGCCAGCAGCGGCCTCAGATCTGGCAATCAGCCCCAGCATTTT.

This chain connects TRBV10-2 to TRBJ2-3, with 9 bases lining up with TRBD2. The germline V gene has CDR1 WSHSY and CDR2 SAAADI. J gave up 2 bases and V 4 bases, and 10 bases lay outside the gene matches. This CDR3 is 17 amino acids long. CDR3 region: CASSVGLAGGPTDTQYF. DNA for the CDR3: TGCGCCAGCAGTGTAGGGCTGGCGGGAGGGCCCACAGATACGCAGTATTTT.

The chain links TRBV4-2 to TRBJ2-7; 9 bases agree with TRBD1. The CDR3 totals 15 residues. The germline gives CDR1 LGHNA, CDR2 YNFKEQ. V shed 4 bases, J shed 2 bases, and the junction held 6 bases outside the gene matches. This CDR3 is CASSRGQGYTYEQYF. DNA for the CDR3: TGTGCCAGCAGCCGGGGACAGGGATATACCTACGAGCAGTACTTC.

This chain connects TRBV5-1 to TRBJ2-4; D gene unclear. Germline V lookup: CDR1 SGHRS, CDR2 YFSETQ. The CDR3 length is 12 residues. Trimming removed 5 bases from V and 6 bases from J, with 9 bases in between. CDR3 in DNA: TGCGCCAGCAGTGATTCCCCAAACATTCAGTACTTC. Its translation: CASSDSPNIQYF.

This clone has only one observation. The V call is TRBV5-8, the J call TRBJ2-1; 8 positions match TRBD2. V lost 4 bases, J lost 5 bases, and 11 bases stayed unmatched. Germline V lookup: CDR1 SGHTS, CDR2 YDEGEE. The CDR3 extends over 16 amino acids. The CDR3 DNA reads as TGTGCCAGCAGCGGGAGGGGCGGGAGGTTCCACAATGAGCAGTTCTTC. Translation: CASSGRGGRFHNEQFF.

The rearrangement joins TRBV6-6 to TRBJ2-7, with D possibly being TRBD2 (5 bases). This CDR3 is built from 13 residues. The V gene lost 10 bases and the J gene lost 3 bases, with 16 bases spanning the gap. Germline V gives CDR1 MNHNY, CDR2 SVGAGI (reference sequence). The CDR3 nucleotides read TGTGCCATCTCGGCGGGTCCCCTCTACGAGCAGTACTTC. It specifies CAISAGPLYEQYF.

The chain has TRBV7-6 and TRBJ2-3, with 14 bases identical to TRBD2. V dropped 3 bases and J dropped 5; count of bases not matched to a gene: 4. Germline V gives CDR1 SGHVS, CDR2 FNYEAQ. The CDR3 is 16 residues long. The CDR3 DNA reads TGTGCCAGCAGCTTGACTAGCGGGAGGGCCTTAGATACGCAGTATTTT. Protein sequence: CASSLTSGRALDTQYF. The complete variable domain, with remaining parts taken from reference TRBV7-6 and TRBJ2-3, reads GAGVSQSPRYKVTKRGQDVALRCDPISGHVSLYWYRQALGQGPEFLTYFNYEAQQDKSGLPNDRFSAERPEGSISTLTIQRTEQRDSAMYRCASSLTSGRALDTQYFGPGTRLTVL.

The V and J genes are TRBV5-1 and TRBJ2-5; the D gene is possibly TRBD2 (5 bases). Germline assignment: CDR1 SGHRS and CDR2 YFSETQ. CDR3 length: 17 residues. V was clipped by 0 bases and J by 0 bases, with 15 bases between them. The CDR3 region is CASSLGRRLAYQETQYF. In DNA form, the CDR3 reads TGCGCCAGCAGCTTGGGGAGAAGGCTAGCTTACCAAGAGACCCAGTACTTC.

The DNA for the CDR3 is TGTGCCAGCAGACCGGGACTAGCGGGAGGGCCGGGCACAGATACGCAGTATTTT. Its protein product is CASRPGLAGGPGTDTQYF. The rearrangement joins TRBV5-4 to TRBJ2-3; TRBD2 agrees at 16 bases. CDR1 and CDR2 (germline): SGHNT, YYREEE (reference sequence). This CDR3 contains 18 residues. The junction had 7 bases not matched to a gene; V was cut back by 5 bases and J by 1 base.

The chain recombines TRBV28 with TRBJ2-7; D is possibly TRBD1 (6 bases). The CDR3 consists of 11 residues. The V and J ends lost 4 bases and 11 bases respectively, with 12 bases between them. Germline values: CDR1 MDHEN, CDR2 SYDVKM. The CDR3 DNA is TGTGCCAGCAGTTCAGGGGCGACCGAGTACTTC. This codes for CASSSGATEYF. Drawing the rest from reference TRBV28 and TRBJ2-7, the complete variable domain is DVKVTQSSRYLVKRTGEKVFLECVQDMDHENMFWYRQDPGLGLRLIYFSYDVKMKEKGDIPEGYSVSREKKERFSLILESASTNQTSMYLCASSSGATEYFGPGTRLTVT.

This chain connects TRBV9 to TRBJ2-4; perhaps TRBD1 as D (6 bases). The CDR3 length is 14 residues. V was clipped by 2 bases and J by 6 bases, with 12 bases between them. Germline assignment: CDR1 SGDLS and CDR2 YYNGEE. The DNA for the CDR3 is TGTGCCAGCAGCGTGCAGGGGAAGGGAAACATTCAGTACTTC. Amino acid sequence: CASSVQGKGNIQYF.

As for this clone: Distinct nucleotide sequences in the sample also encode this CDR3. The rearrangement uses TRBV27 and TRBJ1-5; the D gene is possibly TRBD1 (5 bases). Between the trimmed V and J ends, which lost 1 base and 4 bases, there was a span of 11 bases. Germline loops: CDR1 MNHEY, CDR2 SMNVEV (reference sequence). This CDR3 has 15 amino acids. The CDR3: CASSLLAGKNQPQHF. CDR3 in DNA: TGTGCCAGCAGTTTATTGGCAGGGAAGAATCAGCCCCAGCATTTT.

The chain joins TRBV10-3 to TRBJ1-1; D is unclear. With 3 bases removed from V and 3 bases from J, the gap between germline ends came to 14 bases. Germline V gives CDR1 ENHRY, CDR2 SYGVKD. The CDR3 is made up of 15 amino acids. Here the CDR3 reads CAISELSGSHTEAFF. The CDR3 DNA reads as TGTGCCATCAGTGAATTGTCGGGATCTCACACTGAAGCTTTCTTT.